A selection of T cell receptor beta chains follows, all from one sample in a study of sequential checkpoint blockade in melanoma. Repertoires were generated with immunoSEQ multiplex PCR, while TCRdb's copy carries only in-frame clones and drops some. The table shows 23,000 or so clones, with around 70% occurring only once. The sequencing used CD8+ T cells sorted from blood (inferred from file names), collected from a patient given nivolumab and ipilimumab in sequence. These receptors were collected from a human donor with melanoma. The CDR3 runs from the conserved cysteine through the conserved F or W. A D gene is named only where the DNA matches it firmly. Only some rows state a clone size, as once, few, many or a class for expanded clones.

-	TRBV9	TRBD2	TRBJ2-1	TGTGCCAGCAGCGCCAAGGCCGGGGGGATGGACAATGAGCAGTTCTTC	CASSAKAGGMDNEQFF
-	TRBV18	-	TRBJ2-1	TGTGCCAGCTCCGGAGGGGCGAGCTCCTACAATGAGCAGTTCTTC	CASSGGASSYNEQFF
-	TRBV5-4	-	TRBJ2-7	TGCGCCAGCAGCCAAGAGACAGAATATAGGGGCGAGCAGTACTTC	CASSQETEYRGEQYF
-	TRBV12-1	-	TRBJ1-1	TGTGCCAGCAGCTTCTTAACCAGGGACTTGACCTCGTTGAACACTGAAGCTTTCTTT	CASSFLTRDLTSLNTEAFF
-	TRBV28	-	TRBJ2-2	TGTGCCAGTACAGGGACGGGAAACACCGGGGAGCTGTTTTTT	CASTGTGNTGELFF
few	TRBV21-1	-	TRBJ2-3	TGTGCCAGCAGCAATGAACAGGGGCGGGACACAGATACGCAGTATTTT	CASSNEQGRDTDTQYF
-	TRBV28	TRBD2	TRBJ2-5	TGTGCCAGCAGGACTCTACGGGGGGGCCAACAGGAGACCCAGTACTTC	CASRTLRGGQQETQYF
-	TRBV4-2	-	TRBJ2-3	TGTGCCAGCAGCCAAGAAAACTGGTCCGGTGAAGCAGATACGCAGTATTTT	CASSQENWSGEADTQYF
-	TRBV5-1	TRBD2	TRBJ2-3	TGCGCCAGCAGCACGTCACTAGCGGGGGGCACCGATACGCAGTATTTT	CASSTSLAGGTDTQYF
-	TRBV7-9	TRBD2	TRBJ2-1	TGTGCCAGCGACTCCCCGCGGGGGAACAATGAGCAGTTCTTC	CASDSPRGNNEQFF
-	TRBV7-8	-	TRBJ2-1	TGTGCCAGCAGCGTAGCCGGTAGCGCGGCCGGTGAGCAGTTCTTC	CASSVAGSAAGEQFF
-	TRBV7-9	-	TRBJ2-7	TGTGCCAGCAGCTTAGGAGCGTCATGGTACTTC	CASSLGASWYF
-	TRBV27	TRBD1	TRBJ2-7	TGTGCCAGCAGTTCCCAGGGACAGGGGAGGCACGAGCAGTACTTC	CASSSQGQGRHEQYF
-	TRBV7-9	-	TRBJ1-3	TGTGCCAGCATGCCACGTAGCGTATTGACTGGAAACACCATATATTTT	CASMPRSVLTGNTIYF
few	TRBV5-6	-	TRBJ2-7	TGTGCCAGCAGGTTCGGGAGTATCTACGAGCAGTACTTC	CASRFGSIYEQYF
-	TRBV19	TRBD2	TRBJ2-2	TGTGCCAGTAGTGCCGGACTAGCGGGGGGGAGGGAGCTGTTTTTT	CASSAGLAGGRELFF
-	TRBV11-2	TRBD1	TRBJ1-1	TGTGCCAGCAGCTTAGGGCTGGACAGGAGTGAAGCTTTCTTT	CASSLGLDRSEAFF
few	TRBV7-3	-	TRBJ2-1	TGTGCCAGCAGCGTAGCCGGTAGCGCGGCCGGTGAGCAGTTCTTC	CASSVAGSAAGEQFF
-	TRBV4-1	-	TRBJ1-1	TGCGCCAGCAGCCTGACAGGACGGACTGAAGCTTTCTTT	CASSLTGRTEAFF
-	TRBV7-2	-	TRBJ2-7	TGTGCCAGCAGCCCCTCACTGGTCTACGAGCAGTACTTC	CASSPSLVYEQYF
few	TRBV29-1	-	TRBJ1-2	TGCAGCGTTGAAGAAGGCGGGCTCTATGGCTACACCTTC	CSVEEGGLYGYTF
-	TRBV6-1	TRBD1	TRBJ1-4	TGTGCCAGCAAGGGACAGGGGTTCGGTAATGAAAAACTGTTTTTT	CASKGQGFGNEKLFF
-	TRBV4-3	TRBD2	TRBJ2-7	TGCGCCAGCAGCCGATCTAGCGGGGGTAGGGACAGCCTCTACGAGCAGTACTTC	CASSRSSGGRDSLYEQYF
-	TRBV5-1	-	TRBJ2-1	TGCGCCAGCAGCTTGGATGGCGGGCTGAGCTCCTACAATGAGCAGTTCTTC	CASSLDGGLSSYNEQFF
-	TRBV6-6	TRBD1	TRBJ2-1	TGTGCCAGCAGGGGACAGGGAGATGGGGGCAATGAGCAGTTCTTC	CASRGQGDGGNEQFF
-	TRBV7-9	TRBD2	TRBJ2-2	TGTGCCGGTCGGGAGGGACGGGAGCTGTTTTTT	CAGREGRELFF
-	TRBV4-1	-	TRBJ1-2	TGCGCCAGCAGCCAAGTGTCGTCCTATGGCTACACCTTC	CASSQVSSYGYTF
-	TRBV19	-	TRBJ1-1	TGTGCCAGTAGTATAGTGGCAGGGATTGAAGCTTTCTTT	CASSIVAGIEAFF
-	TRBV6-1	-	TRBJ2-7	TGTGCCAGCAGTGTCGGGATTTCCTACGAGCAGTACTTC	CASSVGISYEQYF
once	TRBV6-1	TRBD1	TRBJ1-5	TGTGCCAGCAGTGAAGCCCTGGACAGGGGATATAGCAATCAGCCCCAGCATTTT	CASSEALDRGYSNQPQHF
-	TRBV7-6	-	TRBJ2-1	TGTGCCAGCAGCTTAGGGGGAGTTTTTATATACAATGAGCAGTTCTTC	CASSLGGVFIYNEQFF
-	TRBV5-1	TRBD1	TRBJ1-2	TGCGCCAGCAGCTTGGCAGGGGGCTATGGCTACACCTTC	CASSLAGGYGYTF
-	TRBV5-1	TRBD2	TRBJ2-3	TGCGCCAGCAGTCCCCAAAGCGGGGGGGACACAGATACGCAGTATTTT	CASSPQSGGDTDTQYF
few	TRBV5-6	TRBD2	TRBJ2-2	TGTGCCAGCAGCGGGGGGGTTACGAACACCGGGGAGCTGTTTTTT	CASSGGVTNTGELFF
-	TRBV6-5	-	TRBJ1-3	TGTGCCAGCAGTTATGAGGTGGGGCTTGGAAACACCATATATTTT	CASSYEVGLGNTIYF
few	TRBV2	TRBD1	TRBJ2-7	TGTGCCAGCAGTCTGACAGGGGGAGGTGCAGCCTACGAGCAGTACTTC	CASSLTGGGAAYEQYF
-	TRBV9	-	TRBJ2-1	TGTGCCAGCAGTCCAGGGGCTGATGAGCAGTTCTTC	CASSPGADEQFF
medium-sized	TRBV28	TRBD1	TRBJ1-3	TGTGCCAGCAGTTTAGGGCCCTCAGGGGGTAGGGCTGGAAACACCATATATTTT	CASSLGPSGGRAGNTIYF
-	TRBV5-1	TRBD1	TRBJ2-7	TGCGCCAGCACAGGACAGGTCTCCTACGAGCAGTACTTC	CASTGQVSYEQYF
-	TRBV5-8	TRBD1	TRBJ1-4	TGTGCCAGCAGCTCGCCCGGGACAGGGTTAGCAACTAATGAAAAACTGTTTTTT	CASSSPGTGLATNEKLFF
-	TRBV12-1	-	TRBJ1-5	TGTGCCGGTATAACTACCGGGACAGGGAATCAGCCCCAGCATTTT	CAGITTGTGNQPQHF
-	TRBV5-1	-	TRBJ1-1	TGCGCCAGCAGCTTGGAAGCCCAAACTGAAGCTTTCTTT	CASSLEAQTEAFF
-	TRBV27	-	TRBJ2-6	TGTGCCAGCATCGAAACCAGGGGACCTGGGGCCAACGTCCTGACTTTC	CASIETRGPGANVLTF
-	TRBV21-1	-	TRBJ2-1	TGTGCCAGCAGCAATTGGGAGAGCGGGGGGTCGTACAATGAGCAGTTCTTC	CASSNWESGGSYNEQFF
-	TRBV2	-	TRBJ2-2	TGTGCCAGCAGACCTACTAGTTACACCGGGGAGCTGTTTTTT	CASRPTSYTGELFF
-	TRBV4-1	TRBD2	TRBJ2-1	TGCGCCAGCAGCCAAGCCGGCACTAGCGGGGTTCACAATGAGCAGTTCTTC	CASSQAGTSGVHNEQFF
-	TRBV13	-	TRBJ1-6	TGTGCCAGCAGCCCCAGAAGCTCCTATAATTCACCCCTCCACTTT	CASSPRSSYNSPLHF
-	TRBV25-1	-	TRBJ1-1	TGTGCCAGCAGTGAATATGGCCGAATTAAGGGGGCTTTCTTT	CASSEYGRIKGAFF
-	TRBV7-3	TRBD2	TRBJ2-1	TGTGCCAGCAGCCCGCGGGGGGCCGCCTACAATGAGCAGTTCTTC	CASSPRGAAYNEQFF
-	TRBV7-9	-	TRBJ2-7	TGTGCCAGCAGCTCTCCCGATGGCATATGGTACTTC	CASSSPDGIWYF
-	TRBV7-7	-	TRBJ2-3	TGTGCCAGCAGCTTAGGGGTAGCCGGCACAGATACGCAGTATTTT	CASSLGVAGTDTQYF
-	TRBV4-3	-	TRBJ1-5	TGCGCCAGCAGCCCAAGATGGTCCGGGGGGGAGCAGCCCCAGCATTTT	CASSPRWSGGEQPQHF
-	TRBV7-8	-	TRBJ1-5	TGTGCCAGCGGTTACGGGGTCAATCAGCCCCAGCATTTT	CASGYGVNQPQHF